These T cell receptor beta chains were read from a single sample in a study of blood T cell repertoires in COVID-19. TCRdb's table, derived via immunoSEQ multiplex PCR, lists solely in-frame clones and lacks some. The repertoire holds 310,000 or so clones, around 88% seen once, with under 7% in the top ten. Sequenced material: PBMCs or T cells enriched from blood (not recorded which). These receptors were obtained from a woman between 40 and 50 years old who had recovered from COVID-19. Each CDR3 is given with its conserved first and last residue. D genes are given only for firm matches. Clone size is stated in some rows and not others, as once, few, many or a class when expanded.

j_call d_call clone_size v_call cdr3_nt cdr3_aa
TRBJ2-3 . few TRBV2 TGTGCCAGCAGTGAACTTAGCGGAACAGATACGCAGTATTTT CASSELSGTDTQYF
TRBJ1-4 TRBD1 . TRBV15 TGTGCCACCAGCAGAGATCACGACAGGGGCCTAACTTTTAATGAAAAACTGTTTTTT CATSRDHDRGLTFNEKLFF
TRBJ1-2 TRBD1 . TRBV4-3 TGCGCCAGCAGCCAAGATGGGACAGGGGGCGTTGGCTACACCTTC CASSQDGTGGVGYTF
TRBJ1-3 . few TRBV28 TGTGCCAGCAGTTTAGTCACAGGCTCTGGAAACACCATATATTTT CASSLVTGSGNTIYF
TRBJ1-6 . . TRBV6-6 TGTGCCAGCAGTTCCGGGGTTTCTTCTTCACCCCTCCACTTT CASSSGVSSSPLHF
TRBJ1-2 . . TRBV4-1 TGCGCCAGCAGCCAAGGGAGCAACCCTTCTAACTATGGCTACACCTTC CASSQGSNPSNYGYTF
TRBJ2-1 . . TRBV10-3 TGTGCCATCAGGGTTTTAGGGAGCTATGAGCAGTTCTTC CAIRVLGSYEQFF
TRBJ1-6 . . TRBV30 TGTGCCTCAACAGAGAATAATTCACCCCTCCACTTT CASTENNSPLHF
TRBJ1-6 . . TRBV4-3 TGCGCCAGCAGCCAAGATCGTGGGAGGTCACCCCTCCACTTT CASSQDRGRSPLHF
TRBJ1-2 . once TRBV27 TGTGCCAGCACTCCGAAGCCTTCCCTAAACTATGGCTACACCTTC CASTPKPSLNYGYTF
TRBJ2-7 TRBD1 few TRBV30 TGTGCCTGGAGTGGTATAGGGACAGGGTTTTCCGAGCAGTACTTC CAWSGIGTGFSEQYF
TRBJ1-2 TRBD1 once TRBV4-3 TGCGCCAGCAGCCAAGGACCGGGACAGATCTATGGCTACACCTTC CASSQGPGQIYGYTF
TRBJ1-2 TRBD1 . TRBV28 TGTGCCAGTAGGACAGGGATTAGCTATGGCTACACCTTC CASRTGISYGYTF
TRBJ1-5 . . TRBV5-1 TGCGCCAGCAGCCCCGGGGGGGGCGGAAGAAGCAATCAGCCCCAGCATTTT CASSPGGGGRSNQPQHF
TRBJ2-7 . few TRBV6-6 TGTGCCAGCAGTTATCCCGGGTCGCCCGAGCAGTACTTC CASSYPGSPEQYF
TRBJ2-4 TRBD1 once TRBV13 TGTGCCAGCAGCTTAGGCCGACAGGGGGGTAAAAACATTCAGTACTTC CASSLGRQGGKNIQYF
TRBJ2-7 . . TRBV6-5 TGTGCCAGCAGTTACACCGACACACGTTACGAGCAGTACTTC CASSYTDTRYEQYF
TRBJ1-2 TRBD1 . TRBV10-3 TGTGCCATCAGTGAGCGGGGACAGGCAATTAACTATGGCTACACCTTC CAISERGQAINYGYTF
TRBJ2-7 TRBD2 . TRBV7-6 TGTGCCAGCAGCTTAGTAGCGGGATTCTCTGCGTCGGCCTACGAGCAGTACTTC CASSLVAGFSASAYEQYF
TRBJ2-1 . . TRBV7-2 TGTGCCAGCAGCTTAGGGGGTGGAGGGCCCGAGCAGTTCTTC CASSLGGGGPEQFF
TRBJ2-3 . once TRBV5-8 TGTGCCAGCAGCTTGGCCACGCGGGGGCTCACAGATACGCAGTATTTT CASSLATRGLTDTQYF
TRBJ1-4 . . TRBV5-1 TGCGCCAGCAGCGCGGGGGTTACTGAAAAACTGTTTTTT CASSAGVTEKLFF
TRBJ2-2 TRBD2 . TRBV27 TGTGCCAGCAGTTTGCTAGCGGGAGGGGGTAACACCGGGGAGCTGTTTTTT CASSLLAGGGNTGELFF
TRBJ2-6 TRBD1 . TRBV7-2 TGTGCCAGCAGCTTAGCTCTGTCATGGGGACAGCCCTCTGGGGCCAACGTCCTGACTTTC CASSLALSWGQPSGANVLTF
TRBJ2-2 TRBD2 . TRBV7-2 TGTGCCAGCAGCTTCTCCAGCGGGAGTCCCTCGAACACCGGGGAGCTGTTTTTT CASSFSSGSPSNTGELFF
TRBJ2-7 . . TRBV6-5 TGTGCCAGCAGTTACTTAGGGGTGGGGTACTTC CASSYLGVGYF
TRBJ2-1 . . TRBV6-5 TGTGCCAGTACTGGACTACCCCCCGACAATGAGCAGTTCTTC CASTGLPPDNEQFF
TRBJ1-6 . once TRBV30 TGTGCCTGGAGTGTAGAGGATGCCTATAATTCACCCCTCCACTTT CAWSVEDAYNSPLHF
TRBJ1-3 TRBD1 . TRBV18 TGTGCCAGCTCACCCCGGACAGGCTCTGGAAACACCATATATTTT CASSPRTGSGNTIYF
TRBJ1-1 . . TRBV19 TGTGCCAGTAGTATAGACGCAGGGTACACTGAAGCTTTCTTT CASSIDAGYTEAFF
TRBJ1-1 TRBD1 . TRBV3-1/TRBV3-2 TGTGCCAGCAGCCAACGGGGGGACAGGGTAAACACTGAAGCTTTCTTT CASSQRGDRVNTEAFF
TRBJ1-2 . . TRBV4-3 TGCGCCAGCAGCCAAGAGGCCCAGGGGTATGGCTACACCTTC CASSQEAQGYGYTF
TRBJ1-1 . . TRBV18 TGTGCCAGCTCACCGACGGGGGACGGAGGGAGGGGAACTGAAGCTTTCTTT CASSPTGDGGRGTEAFF
TRBJ2-1 . . TRBV4-2 TGTGCCAGCAGCCAAGATCGGGCGGTGGGGCACAATGAGCAGTTCTTC CASSQDRAVGHNEQFF
TRBJ2-1 TRBD2 . TRBV5-6 TGTGCCAGCAGCTCCCTATTTCTAGCGGGAGGATTAGATGAGCAGTTCTTC CASSSLFLAGGLDEQFF
TRBJ2-1 . . TRBV10-3 TGTGCCATCAGTGAGTCGACTCCGGGGGTGAGGGACTACAATGAGCAGTTCTTC CAISESTPGVRDYNEQFF
TRBJ1-5 . . TRBV6-6 TGTGCCAGCAGCTCCCTGGACAGCCATAGCAATCAGCCCCAGCATTTT CASSSLDSHSNQPQHF